This T cell receptor beta chain derives from a study of blood T cells in healthy people across ages. Study results and limitations: A roughly linear fall in TCR beta diversity per million T cells was seen with increasing age.

Combining a sample-barcoded 5' primer with a J-beta primer mix, a second PCR ran for about 6 to 11 cycles. Using its own MiXCR run on the 5' RACE reads, TCRdb lists one record per CDR3 protein. This table holds hundreds of thousands of distinct CDR3 sequences, just over 55% found once. Concerning this clonotype itself: Its antigen is undetermined.

The CDR3 sequence is 13 residues long. V was trimmed by 4 bases and J by 4 bases, leaving 12 bases between them. CDR1 DFQATT and CDR2 SNEGSKA come from the germline V gene (reference sequence). Each sample gave at least 6.5 million isolated PBMCs. This receptor was obtained from a middle-aged man in good health. V usage is TRBV20-1 and J usage is TRBJ2-3; possible D gene TRBD1, 6 bases. Sequencing was carried out using blood. For the CDR3, the DNA is TGCAGTGCTAACGACAGGATTGCAGATACGCAGTATTTT. Residues: CSANDRIADTQYF.